A selection of T cell receptor beta chains follows, all from one sample in a study of blood T cell repertoires in COVID-19. The table came from immunoSEQ multiplex PCR; TCRdb's copy has only in-frame clones and leaves some out. The sample has 150,000 or so clones, under 85% seen once; the top ten hold 1.2%. The sequencing sample was made of peripheral blood. Receptors originate from a man aged 60 to 75 who had recovered from COVID-19. The CDR3 runs from the conserved cysteine through the conserved F or W. D genes are given only for firm matches. Clone size is given for some rows only: seen once, a few or many times, or a class if the clone is expanded.

TGTGCCAGCAGCTTAAGGCTAGCGGCGTACAATGAGCAGTTCTTC CASSLRLAAYNEQFF - TRBJ2-1 TRBD2 TRBV13
TGTGCCAGCAGCTCGGCCCAGACAGGGGGAAAACTGTTTTTT CASSSAQTGGKLFF - TRBJ1-4 TRBD1 TRBV7-9
TGTGCCAGCAGCCGGAGGGGAAACTACAATGAGCAGTTCTTC CASSRRGNYNEQFF - TRBJ2-1 - TRBV7-9
TGTGCCAGCAGCAGCGGACTAGCGGGGGGTTACTACGAGCAGTACTTC CASSSGLAGGYYEQYF - TRBJ2-7 TRBD2 TRBV5-5
TGTGCCAGCAGTGAAGCGGGCAGGGGGCAGAGTTCACCCCTCCACTTT CASSEAGRGQSSPLHF - TRBJ1-6 TRBD1 TRBV6-1
TGTGCCAGCAGCAAATCGCGGTCTATGAGCACCTCTGGAAACACCATATATTTT CASSKSRSMSTSGNTIYF many TRBJ1-3 - TRBV21-1
TGCGCCAGCAGGTCGACAGGGGGGAACACTGAAGCTTTCTTT CASRSTGGNTEAFF - TRBJ1-1 TRBD1 TRBV5-1
TGTGCCAGCAGCCGCGCGGGGGCCATCTACTACGAGCAGTACTTC CASSRAGAIYYEQYF - TRBJ2-7 - TRBV7-9
TGCGCCAGCAGCCACTGGACAGGGTCTCCTGAAGCTTTCTTT CASSHWTGSPEAFF - TRBJ1-1 TRBD1 TRBV4-3
TGCGCCAGCAGCTTGGTTTTGGGGCAGGGAGAAGCTTTCTTT CASSLVLGQGEAFF - TRBJ1-1 - TRBV5-1
TGTGCCAGCAGCGTCGGGGGGGTCTCCTACGAGCAGTACTTC CASSVGGVSYEQYF - TRBJ2-7 TRBD2 TRBV9
TGTGCCACCAGCAGCGGGGGGGCCTTCACAGATACGCAGTATTTT CATSSGGAFTDTQYF - TRBJ2-3 TRBD2 TRBV15
TGTGCCAGCAGTGAATACTTAATCGGGACAGGGGGACTTACTAGCACAGATACGCAGTATTTT CASSEYLIGTGGLTSTDTQYF once TRBJ2-3 TRBD1 TRBV2
TGTGCCAGCATCCCGGGGGGGATGATCTATGGCTACACCTTC CASIPGGMIYGYTF - TRBJ1-2 - TRBV6-5
TGTGCCAGCAGCTTTCTCCATGACAGCACTTCTGGGTATGGCTACACCTTC CASSFLHDSTSGYGYTF - TRBJ1-2 - TRBV5-5
TGTGCCAGCAGTGCCGGGACAGGGGACGAAAAACTGTTTTTT CASSAGTGDEKLFF - TRBJ1-4 TRBD1 TRBV25-1
TGTGCCAGCAGCCTTTTCGGGACTAAGGCGTACAATGAGCAGTTCTTC CASSLFGTKAYNEQFF - TRBJ2-1 TRBD2 TRBV4-2
TGCGCCAGCCAAAAAGGACAGGGTGATGGCTACACCTTC CASQKGQGDGYTF - TRBJ1-2 TRBD1 TRBV10-2
TGTGCCAGCAGCATGGGACAGGGGCGATCACCCCTCCACTTT CASSMGQGRSPLHF - TRBJ1-6 - TRBV21-1
TGTGCCAGCAGCCAAGGGGCCGCAGATACGCAGTATTTT CASSQGAADTQYF - TRBJ2-3 - TRBV3-1/TRBV3-2
TGTGCCAGCTCCCTCTCGGACGGGAGCGAGCAGTACTTC CASSLSDGSEQYF once TRBJ2-7 - TRBV18
TGTGCCAGCAGCCCGGCCCGACAGGGAGGTTTTTACACTGAAGCTTTCTTT CASSPARQGGFYTEAFF once TRBJ1-1 TRBD1 TRBV5-8
TGTGCCAGCAGCTTTCTACAGGGAAGGAACTATGGCTACACCTTC CASSFLQGRNYGYTF - TRBJ1-2 - TRBV5-6
TGCGCCAGCAGCCTCAAAGGCGTCAGGGGTAATTCACCCCTCCACTTT CASSLKGVRGNSPLHF - TRBJ1-6 - TRBV4-1
TGTGCCAGCAGTGAAGTAGACAGGGAATTGAATCAGCCCCAGCATTTT CASSEVDRELNQPQHF - TRBJ1-5 TRBD1 TRBV6-1
TGTGCCAGCAGCCAAGAGCTAGGGAGAACAGATACGCAGTATTTT CASSQELGRTDTQYF - TRBJ2-3 - TRBV3-1/TRBV3-2
TGTGCCACCAGCTGGGAGGGAGCTTTCAATGAGCAGTTCTTC CATSWEGAFNEQFF - TRBJ2-1 TRBD2 TRBV24-1
TGTGCCAGTAACGGCAGGGGACGCAATCAGCCCCAGCATTTT CASNGRGRNQPQHF - TRBJ1-5 - TRBV19
TGTGCCAGCAGCCAGGAAGGGGGCGCGGCCTTCTTT CASSQEGGAAFF - TRBJ1-1 TRBD1 TRBV16
TGTGCCAGCAGCCCAGGGGGGACAGGGGGCTATGGCTACACCTTC CASSPGGTGGYGYTF - TRBJ1-2 TRBD1 TRBV6-4
TGTGCCAGCAGCCAAGGGGCGGGGGGTAATGAAAAACTGTTTTTT CASSQGAGGNEKLFF - TRBJ1-4 - TRBV4-2
TGCGCCAGCAGCCAAGATAGGGCCGGGGACTATGGCTACACCTTC CASSQDRAGDYGYTF - TRBJ1-2 - TRBV4-3
TGTGCCAGCAGCCCCAAGGGGGCAGGGGTCAACGAGCAGTACTTC CASSPKGAGVNEQYF - TRBJ2-7 TRBD1 TRBV7-2
TGTGCCACCCTGGACAGGGACAAGGGGGAGCAGTACTTC CATLDRDKGEQYF - TRBJ2-7 TRBD1 TRBV6-6
TGTGCCAGCAGCTTGGCGGGAGGGGGGGGCTCTGAAGCTTTCTTT CASSLAGGGGSEAFF - TRBJ1-1 - TRBV5-4
TGCGCCAGCAGCCAGAATACAGGGTCTAATTCACCCCTCCACTTT CASSQNTGSNSPLHF - TRBJ1-6 - TRBV4-3
TGTGCCAGCAGCTCAGCAGGGGGCACTGAAGCTTTCTTT CASSSAGGTEAFF - TRBJ1-1 TRBD1 TRBV7-2
TGCGCCAGAAGGACCTGGGACAGTAATCAGCCCCAGCATTTT CARRTWDSNQPQHF once TRBJ1-5 TRBD1 TRBV23-1
TGTGCCAGCAGCTTATCGACAGGTGGAAACACCATATATTTT CASSLSTGGNTIYF - TRBJ1-3 - TRBV7-2
TGTGCCAGCAGTCCTGGCGGGACAGGGTTTATGAACACTGAAGCTTTCTTT CASSPGGTGFMNTEAFF - TRBJ1-1 TRBD1 TRBV28
TGTGCCAGCAGCCAACTAGCGGGGGGGGCAGTGGAGCAGTTCTTC CASSQLAGGAVEQFF - TRBJ2-1 TRBD2 TRBV7-6
TGCGCCAGCAGCTTGGTGGGGAGTCACAATGAGCAGTTCTTC CASSLVGSHNEQFF - TRBJ2-1 - TRBV5-1
TGTGCCACAACGACAGGTTTTCAAGAGACCCAGTACTTC CATTTGFQETQYF - TRBJ2-5 - TRBV5-4
TGTGCCAGCAGCCTTTCCGGAGGGGGGGCGTATGAGCAGTTCTTC CASSLSGGGAYEQFF - TRBJ2-1 - TRBV9